This TCR beta chain was documented in a study of cytotoxic CD8 clonotypes in ibrutinib-treated CLL. The overall study: Within the patient group, about a dozen were relapsed/refractory and some 15 treatment-naive, and approximately 17 were IGHV unmutated.

Method: immunoSEQ multiplex PCR; TCRdb's copy keeps in-frame clones and lacks some. Of 130,000 or so clones detected, 70% to 80% appear once; the ten largest clones hold over 10%. Findings and caveats of the study: Increased clonality at ibrutinib response gave way to a return toward baseline at progression. Patients with sustained remission and those progressing were sampled at differing times.

The CDR3 spans 16 residues. V was pared by 0 bases and J by 2 bases, with 13 bases between. Germline V gene sequence: CDR1 MRHNA, CDR2 SNTAGT. Remarks on this clone: Its specificity is not known.

This sequence joins TRBV6-4 and TRBJ1-2; D is undetermined. The receptor comes from a human donor with chronic lymphocytic leukemia. Sequencing was performed on PBMCs, taken after 12 months of ibrutinib treatment. CDR3 in amino acids: CASSDSSDGGNYGYTF. In DNA, the CDR3 is TGTGCCAGCAGTGACTCGAGCGATGGAGGAAACTATGGCTACACCTTC.